The clone carrying this TCR beta chain occurred once. Its specificity is not known. This record belongs to a study of graft-versus-host responses after intestinal transplantation. Generated by immunoSEQ multiplex PCR, the TCRdb table keeps only in-frame clones and is missing some. Of some 120,000 clones in the sample, around 90% are singletons; the top ten hold about 0.2%. After removal of 4 bases from V and 5 bases from J, the junction contained 4 bases not matched to a gene. This CDR3 is built from 15 residues. Germline values: CDR1 SGHTA, CDR2 FQGTGA. This TCR came from a human donor who was the organ donor for an intestinal transplant. Source: unstimulated CD4+ T cells sorted from spleen or lymph node cells, taken before transplant. V usage is TRBV7-3 and J usage is TRBJ2-1, with 11 nucleotides matching TRBD2. The CDR3 coding sequence is TGTGCCAGCAGCTCCTCTAGCGGGAGGAACAATGAGCAGTTCTTC. This codes for CASSSSSGRNNEQFF.